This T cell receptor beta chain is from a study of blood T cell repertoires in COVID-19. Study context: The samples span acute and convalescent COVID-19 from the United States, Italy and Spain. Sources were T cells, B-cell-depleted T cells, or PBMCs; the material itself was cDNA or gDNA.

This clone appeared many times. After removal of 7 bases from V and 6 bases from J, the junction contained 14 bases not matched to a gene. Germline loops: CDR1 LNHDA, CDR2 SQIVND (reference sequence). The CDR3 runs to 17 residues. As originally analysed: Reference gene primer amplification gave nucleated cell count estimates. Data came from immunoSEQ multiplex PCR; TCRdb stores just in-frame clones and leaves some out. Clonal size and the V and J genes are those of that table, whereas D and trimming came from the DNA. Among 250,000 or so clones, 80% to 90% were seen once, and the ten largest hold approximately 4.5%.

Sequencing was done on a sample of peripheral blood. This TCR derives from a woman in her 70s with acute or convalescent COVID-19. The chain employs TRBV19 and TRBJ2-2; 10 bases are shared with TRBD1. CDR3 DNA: TGTGCCAGTAATTTTAAGGGGGGGACAGGGGCGTCCGGGGAGCTGTTTTTT. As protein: CASNFKGGTGASGELFF.